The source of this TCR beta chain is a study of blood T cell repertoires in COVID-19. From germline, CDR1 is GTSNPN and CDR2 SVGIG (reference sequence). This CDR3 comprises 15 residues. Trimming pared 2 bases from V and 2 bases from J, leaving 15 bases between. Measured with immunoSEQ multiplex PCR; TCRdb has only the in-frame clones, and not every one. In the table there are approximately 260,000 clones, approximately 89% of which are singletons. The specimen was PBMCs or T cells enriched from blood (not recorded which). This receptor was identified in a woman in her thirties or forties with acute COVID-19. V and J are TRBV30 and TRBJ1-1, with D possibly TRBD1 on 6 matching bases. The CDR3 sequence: CAWSPPDRDNTEAFF. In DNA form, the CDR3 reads TGTGCCTGGAGTCCCCCGGACAGAGACAACACTGAAGCTTTCTTT.